This T cell receptor beta chain is drawn from a study of regulatory T cells in long-lasting Graves disease. Findings and caveats of the study: Between persistent patients, around 2,900 public clonotypes were shared, exceeding the 900 to 1,000 shared between new patients.

The time point here: persistent/refractory GD, antithyroid drugs over 5 years with positive TRAb. After RNA was extracted from PBMCs, the TCR library was made from it. The CDR3 runs to 13 residues. Trimming stripped 5 bases from V and 4 bases from J, with 8 bases between. The V gene's germline CDR1 is SGHTA and CDR2 FQGNSA. The TCR beta library used iRepertoire HTBI primers with Arm-PCR amplification of CDR3. One entry per CDR3 protein results from TCRdb running MiXCR on the multiplex PCR reads. The sample shows 350,000 to 500,000 distinct CDR3 sequences, about 21% of them seen only once. Note on this clonotype: Its specificity is unknown.

The source of this sequence is a female donor with Graves disease. The rearrangement links TRBV7-2 to TRBJ2-2; possibly TRBD1 for D (5 bases). The sequenced sample was peripheral blood mononuclear cells (PBMCs), obtained when the disease was refractory, from a patient treated with antithyroid drugs. The CDR3 nucleotides are TGTGCCAGCAGCGGACAACCCACCGGGGAGCTGTTTTTT. It specifies CASSGQPTGELFF. The full variable domain, in which reference TRBV7-2 and TRBJ2-2 provide the parts outside the CDR3, is GAGVSQSPSNKVTEKGKDVELRCDPISGHTALYWYRQSLGQGLEFLIYFQGNSAPDKSGLPSDRFSAERTGGSVSTLTIQRTQQEDSAVYLCASSGQPTGELFFGEGSRLTVL.